Below are 18 T cell receptor beta chains sequenced from a single sample in a study of blood T cell repertoires in COVID-19. Using immunoSEQ multiplex PCR, the repertoire was profiled, and TCRdb retains in-frame clones only, with some absent. This sample yields over 55,000 clones, of which around 83% are seen a single time; 5.3% belongs to the top ten. The specimen was peripheral blood. Source of these receptors: a man in his fifties or sixties with active COVID-19.

V is TRBV12-3 or TRBV12-4 and J is TRBJ2-1; D is perhaps TRBD2 (5 bases). The CDR3 covers 12 residues. V lost 5 bases and J 9 bases, leaving 11 bases between the germline ends. Here the CDR3 DNA reads TGTGCCAGCAGTGTACTAGGGAGTGAGCAGTTCTTC. It specifies CASSVLGSEQFF.

The chain joins TRBV24-1 to TRBJ2-2; TRBD1 agrees at 10 bases. V lost 9 bases to trimming and J lost 1 base; unmatched junction nucleotides: 7. Germline V CDR1 and CDR2: KGHDR, SFDVKD. The CDR3 runs to 16 residues. Here the CDR3 DNA reads TGTGCCACCGCCGAGGGGACAGGGGTGAACACCGGGGAGCTGTTTTTT. Protein sequence: CATAEGTGVNTGELFF.

The chain has TRBV4-3 and TRBJ2-5; TRBD1 might be the D (6 bases). Germline V CDR1 and CDR2: LGHNA, YSLEER. The CDR3 totals 16 residues. Trimming removed 0 bases at V and 5 bases at J, with 16 bases between. CDR3 residues: CASSQDFTAGVETQYF. The CDR3 region has the DNA TGCGCCAGCAGCCAAGATTTTACGGCAGGGGTCGAGACCCAGTACTTC.

This chain connects TRBV25-1 to TRBJ1-4; TRBD1 agrees at 9 bases. Germline trimming cut 5 bases from V and 8 bases from J; bases unmatched to any gene: 9. Germline CDR1 MGHDK, CDR2 SYGVNS. This CDR3 is 15 amino acids long. CDR3 protein: CASSPRDRVREKLFF. CDR3 nucleotides: TGTGCCAGCAGTCCAAGGGACAGGGTTAGGGAAAAACTGTTTTTT.

CDR3 DNA sequence: TGTGCCAGCAGTGAAATGGCGGGAGAAGACGAAGAGACCCAGTACTTC. This codes for CASSEMAGEDEETQYF. The rearrangement joins TRBV6-1 to TRBJ2-5; 7 bases match TRBD2. This CDR3 region has 16 residues. From germline, CDR1 is MNHNS and CDR2 SASEGT. The ends lost 2 bases at V and 3 bases at J; junction bases unmatched: 9.

V gene TRBV2 combines with J gene TRBJ2-1, with 9 bases matching TRBD1. V was clipped by 10 bases and J by 5 bases; unmatched bases: 12. Germline V gives CDR1 SNHLY, CDR2 FYNNEI. CDR3 length: 15 residues. CDR3: CATRASTGGNNEQFF. The CDR3 nucleotides are TGTGCCACTCGGGCTTCGACAGGGGGGAACAATGAGCAGTTCTTC.

This chain connects TRBV19 to TRBJ2-7, with 10 bases lining up with TRBD1. Germline values: CDR1 LNHDA, CDR2 SQIVND (reference sequence). The CDR3 totals 15 residues. V shed 1 base, J shed 3 bases, and the junction held 3 bases outside the gene matches. Here the CDR3 DNA reads TGTGCCAGTAGTATAGGGACAGGGGGAATCTACGAGCAGTACTTC. It yields the protein CASSIGTGGIYEQYF.

The chain links TRBV19 to TRBJ2-3; possible D gene TRBD2, 5 bases. Trimming cost V 2 bases and J 5 bases, with 14 bases left between them. Germline V gene lookup returns CDR1 LNHDA and CDR2 SQIVND (reference sequence). The CDR3 length is 15 residues. The CDR3 nucleotides read TGTGCCAGTAGTATAAGTTTCGGCGCGGGAGATACGCAGTATTTT. This encodes CASSISFGAGDTQYF. Filled out from reference TRBV19 and TRBJ2-3, the complete variable domain reads DGGITQSPKYLFRKEGQNVTLSCEQNLNHDAMYWYRQDPGQGLRLIYYSQIVNDFQKGDIAEGYSVSREKKESFPLTVTSAQKNPTAFYLCASSISFGAGDTQYFGPGTRLTVL.

The chain joins TRBV6-2 or TRBV6-3 to TRBJ2-3, with D hard to call. Per germline, CDR1 MNHEY and CDR2 SVGEGT. V was shortened by 2 bases and J by 4 bases, with 7 bases between the two germline ends. The CDR3 totals 13 residues. CDR3 sequence (DNA): TGTGCCAGCAGTTACACCGAGGCAGATACGCAGTATTTT. It specifies CASSYTEADTQYF.

The genes are TRBV7-9 and TRBJ1-2, with TRBD1 matching 10 bases. Trimming removed 3 bases from V and 4 bases from J; junction bases left unmatched: 5. CDR1 is SEHNR and CDR2 is FQNEAQ in the germline V gene (reference sequence). CDR3 length: 15 amino acids. This CDR3 is CASSLTGGEGYGYTF. CDR3 nucleotides: TGTGCCAGCAGCTTGACAGGGGGCGAAGGCTATGGCTACACCTTC.

This rearrangement joins TRBV3-1 (or the pseudogene TRBV3-2) to TRBJ2-7; D not certain. The germline V and J ends were trimmed by 0 bases and 3 bases, with 6 bases remaining between them. The CDR3 spans 13 residues. Germline CDR1 is LGHDT and CDR2 is YNNKEL (reference sequence). Here the CDR3 reads CASSQDVCYEQYF. DNA for the CDR3: TGTGCCAGCAGCCAAGACGTCTGCTACGAGCAGTACTTC.

This rearrangement joins TRBV6-6 to TRBJ1-1; 7 bases are shared with TRBD1. V was pared by 5 bases and J by 1 base, with 7 bases of the junction left unmatched. The CDR3 covers 15 residues. Germline V lookup: CDR1 MNHNY, CDR2 SVGAGI (reference sequence). The CDR3 loop reads CASSDDRAKNTEAFF. Here the CDR3 DNA reads TGTGCCAGCAGTGACGACAGGGCAAAGAACACTGAAGCTTTCTTT.

This clone was seen just once. The chain couples TRBV5-4 to TRBJ2-5, with 9 bases lining up with TRBD1. CDR3 length: 15 amino acids. Unmatched junction bases numbered 6, after V lost 3 bases and J lost 3 bases. Germline loops: CDR1 SGHNT, CDR2 YYREEE (reference sequence). The CDR3 DNA follows: TGTGCCAGCAGCTCCCGACAGGGGGGCGAAGAGACCCAGTACTTC. It yields the protein CASSSRQGGEETQYF.

The rearrangement uses TRBV19 and TRBJ2-1; 8 bases fit TRBD2. Germline loops: CDR1 LNHDA, CDR2 SQIVND (reference sequence). J gave up 3 bases and V 8 bases, and 9 bases lay outside the gene matches. CDR3 length: 15 amino acids. The CDR3 here is CASGKRGGLYNEQFF. CDR3 nucleotides: TGTGCCAGTGGCAAACGGGGGGGCCTCTACAATGAGCAGTTCTTC.

The V and J genes are TRBV6-5 and TRBJ2-5, with 7 positions matching TRBD2. Germline CDR1 is MNHEY and CDR2 is SVGAGI. This CDR3 contains 11 residues. After removal of 7 bases from V and 9 bases from J, the junction contained 5 bases not matched to a gene. CDR3 bases: TGTGCCAGCACCGGGGAGGGACCCCAGTACTTC. Protein product: CASTGEGPQYF.

The chain couples TRBV7-3 to TRBJ2-3; the match to TRBD2 covers 8 bases. The V gene end was trimmed by 4 bases and the J gene end by 2 bases; junction bases not matched to a gene: 14. Germline V lookup: CDR1 SGHTA, CDR2 FQGTGA. The CDR3 runs to 18 residues. CDR3 sequence (DNA): TGTGCCAGCAGCTCCCTTGGGACGGGGGGGCCCTACACAGATACGCAGTATTTT. Its protein is CASSSLGTGGPYTDTQYF.

This chain links TRBV5-4 with TRBJ2-7; D is possibly TRBD2 (6 bases). The V and J ends lost 6 bases and 4 bases respectively, with 17 bases between them. This CDR3 is 14 amino acids long. Germline values: CDR1 SGHNT, CDR2 YYREEE (reference sequence). The CDR3 region is CASTLRGSDYEQYF. The CDR3 bases are TGTGCCAGCACCCTGCGGGGAAGCGATTACGAGCAGTACTTC. Supplemented by reference TRBV5-4 and TRBJ2-7, the full variable domain reads ETGVTQSPTHLIKTRGQQVTLRCSSQSGHNTVSWYQQALGQGPQFIFQYYREEENGRGNFPPRFSGLQFPNYSSELNVNALELDDSALYLCASTLRGSDYEQYFGPGTRLTVT.

This clone was observed once. This sequence joins TRBV4-2 and TRBJ2-2; 10 nucleotides align to TRBD1. From germline, CDR1 is LGHNA and CDR2 YNFKEQ. Losses at the gene ends were 1 base for V and 6 bases for J; bases not matched to a gene: 8. The CDR3 runs 17 residues. The CDR3 coding sequence is TGTGCCAGCAGCCAAGGGGACGACAGGGGGCGAGCCGGGGAGCTGTTTTTT. Its protein product is CASSQGDDRGRAGELFF.